Each of the 10 T cell receptor beta chains below was sequenced from the same sample in a study of spatial heterogeneity in lung cancer. Study-level points and caveats: Tumor mutation counts were tracked by expanded intratumoral alpha and beta TCR counts.

Using its own MiXCR run on the 5' RACE reads, TCRdb lists one record per CDR3 protein. The table includes about 6,800 distinct CDR3 sequences, approximately 14% detected once. Time point in this sample: sample taken at primary tumor resection. These receptors' antigens are unknown. Here the sequenced sample was lung tumor tissue, taken at surgery. Source of these receptors: a male donor with early-stage non-small cell lung cancer.

This clonotype came up many times. This beta chain is a stray sequence in a library constructed for alpha chains; its clone size is not meaningful. CDR3: CAWSSGAGNTGELFF. In DNA form, the CDR3 reads TGTGCCTGGAGCTCAGGGGCGGGAAACACCGGGGAGCTGTTTTTT. V usage is TRBV30 and J usage is TRBJ2-2, with D tentatively TRBD1 or TRBD2 (6 bases each). Germline CDR1 and CDR2: GTSNPN and SVGIG (reference sequence). The CDR3 consists of 15 residues. Trimming removed 3 bases at V and 2 bases at J, with 13 bases between.

This clonotype was picked up many times. For a library built for alpha chains, this beta chain is a stray read; little rests on its size. For the CDR3, the DNA is TGTGCCAGCAGTTACTGGGCGGTGGGGCGCTCTGAAGCTTTCTTT. Encoded protein: CASSYWAVGRSEAFF. This sequence joins TRBV6-5 and TRBJ1-1; TRBD1 might be the D (5 bases). CDR3 size: 15 residues. Germline CDR1 MNHEY, CDR2 SVGAGI. The ends were cut back, 1 base at V and 6 bases at J, with 15 bases in the middle.

By share, this clonotype ranks as medium-sized. This beta chain appears as a stray read in a library generated for alpha chains; its size is not informative. The rearrangement joins TRBV29-1 to TRBJ2-2; 9 nucleotides line up with TRBD1. J lost 6 bases, V lost 6 bases, and 5 bases had no gene match. This CDR3 comprises 13 residues. Germline CDR1 SQVTM, CDR2 ANQGSEA. The CDR3 sequence: CSVQQGAAGELFF. The CDR3 DNA follows: TGCAGCGTCCAACAGGGGGCTGCCGGGGAGCTGTTTTTT.

In this sample, this clonotype turned up many times. This beta chain is off target for a library built for alpha chains, so its abundance means little. The genes are TRBV4-2 and TRBJ2-7; tentative D call: TRBD1 (5 bases). Germline V gene sequence: CDR1 LGHNA, CDR2 YNFKEQ. V was cut by 1 base and J by 4 bases, with 11 bases left in between. The CDR3 length is 14 residues. The CDR3 region is CASSQGYQGYEQYF. CDR3 nucleotides: TGTGCCAGCAGCCAAGGGTATCAGGGTTACGAGCAGTACTTC.

In its sample, this clonotype was seen many times. Being off target in a library aimed at alpha chains, this beta chain has a size of little meaning. The chain uses TRBV20-1 and TRBJ2-2; D remains unclear. The V gene lost 0 bases and the J gene lost 6 bases, with 5 bases spanning the gap. The CDR3 length is 12 residues. Looked up from germline, CDR1 is DFQATT and CDR2 is SNEGSKA (reference sequence). The CDR3 is CSAREGPGELFF. CDR3 coding DNA: TGCAGTGCTAGAGAAGGCCCCGGGGAGCTGTTTTTT.

In its sample, this clonotype was seen a few times. This beta chain is an unintended read in a library built for alpha chains; its size means little. The J gene is TRBJ2-1, the V gene TRBV5-6, with a weak D call TRBD2 (6 bases). The CDR3 runs 15 residues. V lost 4 bases and J 4 bases, leaving 15 bases between the germline ends. Germline CDR1 is SGHDT and CDR2 is YYEEEE. CDR3 in amino acids: CASSGGLRGYNEQFF. The CDR3 DNA sequence: TGTGCCAGCAGCGGGGGACTTCGCGGGTACAATGAGCAGTTCTTC.

This clonotype has at least ten counts. This beta chain came through as a stray read in a library set up for alpha chains, and its size says little. The rearrangement links TRBV12-5 to TRBJ1-5, with TRBD1 matching 8 bases. V was clipped by 1 base and J by 4 bases; unmatched bases: 9. The CDR3 has 17 residues. Germline V lookup: CDR1 LGHNT, CDR2 FRNRAP. This CDR3 is CASGLGRTGSRNQPQHF. The CDR3 DNA reads TGTGCTAGTGGTTTGGGTAGGACAGGGAGCAGGAATCAGCCCCAGCATTTT.

This clonotype turned up a few times. The library was built for alpha chains, so this beta chain is an off-target read and its size means little. The V gene is TRBV12-3 or TRBV12-4, the J gene TRBJ2-1; D might be TRBD2 (7 bases). The CDR3 totals 12 residues. The V and J ends lost 8 bases and 6 bases respectively, with 11 bases between them. The CDR3 coding sequence is TGTGCCAGCGAGGGGGGGAGCAATGAGCAGTTCTTC. Its protein product is CASEGGSNEQFF.

This clonotype has more than one count but fewer than ten. An end of the junction differs from the germline gene, which may be a read error. Since it is a stray read in a library aimed at alpha chains, this beta chain has a size that is not meaningful. The chain employs TRBV3-1 and TRBJ2-1; D unclear. Germline V gives CDR1 LGHDT, CDR2 YNNKEL (reference sequence). The CDR3 length is 11 residues. The CDR3 protein is CASSQGLSAAF. The CDR3 DNA reads TGTGCCAGCAGCCAAGGGTTGTCGGCCGCCTTC.

By frequency in the sample, this clonotype is medium-sized. The library was built for alpha chains, so this beta chain is an off-target read and its size means little. V and J are TRBV4-1 and TRBJ1-1, with D uncertain. Deletions cut 5 bases from V and 1 base from J, with 8 bases between. Germline CDR1 reads MGHRA; CDR2 reads YSYEKL. The CDR3 contains 13 residues. CDR3 loop: CASSLIRNTEAFF. CDR3 DNA: TGCGCCAGCAGCTTAATCAGGAACACTGAAGCTTTCTTT.